These T cell receptor beta chains were read from a single sample in a study of cytomegalovirus exposure and HLA in healthy donors. Libraries were prepared by immunoSEQ multiplex PCR; TCRdb keeps only in-frame clonotypes and omits some of them. The table records 100,000 to 150,000 clones, about 88% of them present only once. The sequenced material came from PBMCs. These TCRs come from a woman under 30 in good health and CMV-seronegative. CDR3s include the opening cysteine and the closing phenylalanine or tryptophan. Fields, in order: V gene, D gene, J gene, clone size, CDR3 protein, CDR3 DNA. A D gene is named only where the DNA matches it firmly. Clone sizes are given selectively: once, few, many, or a class where the clone is expanded.

>TRBV7-7|-|TRBJ2-2|-
CASSRGNLNGELFF
TGTGCTAGCAGCCGGGGGAACTTGAACGGGGAGCTGTTTTTT
>TRBV7-6|-|TRBJ1-1|-
CASSLGQMNTEAFF
TGTGCCAGCAGCTTAGGGCAGATGAACACTGAAGCTTTCTTT
>TRBV21-1|-|TRBJ2-4|-
CASSKRGVLAKNIQYF
TGTGCCAGCAGCAAGCGGGGGGTTCTAGCCAAAAACATTCAGTACTTC
>TRBV6-5|TRBD1|TRBJ1-2|-
CASSYSRQGSNGYTF
TGTGCCAGCAGTTACTCACGACAGGGTAGTAATGGCTACACCTTC
>TRBV5-8|-|TRBJ2-2|-
CASSQGGYRGAGELFF
TGTGCCAGCAGTCAAGGGGGATATCGAGGCGCCGGGGAGCTGTTTTTT
>TRBV6-5|-|TRBJ1-2|-
CASSGQWGSYGYTF
TGTGCCAGCAGCGGACAGTGGGGCAGCTATGGCTACACCTTC
>TRBV7-8|-|TRBJ1-4|-
CASRTSPTNEKLFF
TGTGCCAGCAGGACTTCTCCAACTAATGAAAAACTGTTTTTT
>TRBV5-1|-|TRBJ1-3|once
CASSLVLGGSGNTIYF
TGCGCCAGCAGCCTCGTTCTAGGGGGCTCTGGAAACACCATATATTTT
>TRBV4-1|-|TRBJ2-2|once
CASSLWRGTGELFF
TGCGCCAGCAGCCTGTGGAGGGGAACCGGGGAGCTGTTTTTT
>TRBV6-1|TRBD2|TRBJ2-5|-
CASTPGLAEETQYF
TGTGCCAGCACGCCGGGACTAGCGGAAGAGACCCAGTACTTC
>TRBV5-6|-|TRBJ2-3|-
CASSLATTDTQYF
TGTGCCAGCAGCTTGGCTACCACAGATACGCAGTATTTT
>TRBV4-2|-|TRBJ1-6|-
CASSMGGDSSYNSPLHF
TGTGCCAGCAGCATGGGGGGGGATAGCTCCTATAATTCACCCCTCCACTTT
>TRBV7-9|-|TRBJ1-2|-
CASRGDRPAGYTF
TGTGCCAGCAGGGGAGACAGGCCGGCTGGCTACACCTTC
>TRBV4-1|-|TRBJ1-1|-
CASSPYLENTEAFF
TGCGCCAGCAGCCCCTACCTTGAGAACACTGAAGCTTTCTTT
>TRBV7-2|TRBD1|TRBJ1-2|-
CASSIGQGAFYGYTF
TGTGCCAGCAGCATAGGACAGGGGGCCTTCTATGGCTACACCTTC
>TRBV15|TRBD2|TRBJ2-5|-
CATSRGTSGGEETQYF
TGTGCCACCAGCAGAGGGACTAGCGGGGGGGAAGAGACCCAGTACTTC
>TRBV5-6|-|TRBJ2-1|-
CASSLAVLSSYNEQFF
TGTGCCAGCAGCCTAGCTGTTTTAAGCTCCTACAATGAGCAGTTCTTC
>TRBV7-2|TRBD2|TRBJ2-5|-
CASSFAGGPETQYF
TGTGCCAGCAGCTTCGCGGGGGGGCCCGAGACCCAGTACTTC